Listed here are 12 T cell receptor beta chains from one sample, sequenced in a study of T cell repertoires in aging, cancer and after chemotherapy. TRB rearrangements spanning V, D and J were amplified using mixed TRB-A/B primers. TCRdb called the multiplex PCR reads again in MiXCR, with one record for every CDR3 protein. This sample has fewer than 15,000 distinct CDR3 sequences, with 25% found just once. Amplification of TCR beta used genomic DNA extracted from peripheral blood. The specimen sequenced was blood. These receptors were obtained from a human donor in good health.

The chain employs TRBV7-9 and TRBJ1-4; D is perhaps TRBD1 (6 bases). V was shortened by 1 base and J by 6 bases, with 15 bases between the two germline ends. Germline CDR1 and CDR2: SEHNR and FQNEAQ (reference sequence). There are 16 residues in the CDR3. CDR3 sequence: CASSLGQGTSYEKLFF. The CDR3 DNA follows: TGTGCCAGCAGCTTAGGCCAGGGGACCTCTTATGAAAAACTGTTTTTT.

This clonotype appeared many times. This chain links TRBV6-5 with TRBJ1-1, with 7 bases fitting TRBD1. Germline trimming cut 0 bases from V and 10 bases from J; bases unmatched to any gene: 8. This CDR3 region has 14 residues. Per the germline V gene, CDR1 is MNHEY and CDR2 is SVGAGI. In DNA form, the CDR3 reads TGTGCCAGCAGTTACTCGGGGAGGGGGCGGGGAGCTTTCTTT. Its protein product is CASSYSGRGRGAFF.

This clonotype appeared a few times. The rearrangement links TRBV6-2 or TRBV6-3 to TRBJ2-7; D may be TRBD1 (5 bases). V lost 4 bases to trimming and J lost 2 bases, with 12 bases between them. Germline CDR1 reads MNHEY; CDR2 reads SVGEGT. The CDR3 length is 14 residues. The CDR3 loop is CASSWQGKAYEQYF. CDR3 bases: TGTGCCAGCAGTTGGCAGGGTAAGGCCTACGAGCAGTACTTC.

The chain joins TRBV20-1 to TRBJ1-5; 9 bases align to TRBD1. The CDR3 is made up of 17 amino acids. J gave up 0 bases and V 0 bases, and 6 bases lay outside the gene matches. Germline CDR1 reads DFQATT; CDR2 reads SNEGSKA (reference sequence). CDR3 nucleotides: TGCAGTGCTAGAGAGGACAGGGGAGTTTATAGCAATCAGCCCCAGCATTTT. Amino acid sequence: CSAREDRGVYSNQPQHF.

V gene TRBV7-3 combines with J gene TRBJ1-1; 9 nucleotides line up with TRBD1. The CDR3 is 15 residues long. Germline-derived CDR1 and CDR2 are SGHTA and FQGTGA. V was pared by 5 bases and J by 8 bases, with 12 bases of the junction left unmatched. The CDR3 protein is CASSPQKGQGEEAFF. CDR3 nucleotide sequence: TGTGCCAGCAGCCCGCAGAAGGGACAGGGAGAGGAAGCTTTCTTT.

The chain joins TRBV6-6 to TRBJ2-7, with 7 bases aligning to TRBD1. Trimming took 0 bases from V and 1 from J; bases not matched to a gene: 0. This CDR3 comprises 14 residues. CDR1 is MNHNY, CDR2 SVGAGI, per germline (reference sequence). The CDR3 loop is CASSYSDRSYEQYF. The CDR3 DNA reads TGTGCCAGCAGTTACTCGGACAGGTCCTACGAGCAGTACTTC.

This clonotype showed up just a few times. The chain joins TRBV18 to TRBJ1-1, with D possibly TRBD1 on 5 matching bases. This CDR3 is 14 amino acids long. The V end was cut by 8 bases, the J end by 1 base, with 14 bases between. The V gene's germline CDR1 is KGHSH and CDR2 LQKENI. CDR3 nucleotide sequence: TGTGCCAGCACTCGCGGGGACGGGAACACTGAAGCTTTCTTT. Protein: CASTRGDGNTEAFF. Complete variable domain (other parts from reference TRBV18 and TRBJ1-1): NAGVMQNPRHLVRRRGQEARLRCSPMKGHSHVYWYRQLPEEGLKFMVYLQKENIIDESGMPKERFSAEFPKEGPSILRIQQVVRGDSAAYFCASTRGDGNTEAFFGQGTRLTVV.

This chain connects TRBV6-5 to TRBJ1-5, with a tentative D call TRBD1 (5 bases). V was clipped by 2 bases and J by 4 bases, with 12 bases between them. This CDR3 contains 15 residues. Germline V gene sequence: CDR1 MNHEY, CDR2 SVGAGI. Written as DNA, the CDR3 is TGTGCCAGCAGTTACACAGGTTTGGGAAATCAGCCCCAGCATTTT. Its protein is CASSYTGLGNQPQHF.

As regards this clonotype: The junction departs from the called germline gene at one end, perhaps through a read error. The chain employs TRBV7-2 and TRBJ1-5; D unresolved. Germline CDR1 and CDR2: SGHTA and FQGNSA. The CDR3 has 20 amino acids. The CDR3 nucleotides are TGCGCCAGCAGCCAAGAATGGCGAAGAGGTGGTCCCCTTAGCAATCAGCCCCAGCATTTT. It codes for CASSQEWRRGGPLSNQPQHF.

The table lists this clonotype with a few counts. The rearrangement joins TRBV6-2 or TRBV6-3 to TRBJ2-7, with TRBD1 identical over 8 bases. The V segment lost 6 bases and the J segment 2 bases; nucleotides outside the gene matches: 9. Per germline, CDR1 MNHEY and CDR2 SVGEGT. This CDR3 has 15 residues. Written as DNA, the CDR3 is TGTGCCAGCAGCAGACAGGGGTTCGGAACCTACGAGCAGTACTTC. Translated: CASSRQGFGTYEQYF.

The chain combines TRBV6-5 with TRBJ2-5; D might be TRBD1 or TRBD2, each matching 5 bases. This CDR3 comprises 15 residues. V was shortened by 2 bases and J by 5 bases, with 15 bases between the two germline ends. Germline values: CDR1 MNHEY, CDR2 SVGAGI. The CDR3 reads CASSYVLGVTETQYF. Here the CDR3 DNA reads TGTGCCAGCAGTTACGTTCTGGGGGTCACTGAGACCCAGTACTTC.

This clonotype came up once. The chain couples TRBV5-4 to TRBJ2-6, with no clear D. CDR1 and CDR2 from the germline V gene are SGHNT and YYREEE (reference sequence). The V end was cut by 0 bases, the J end by 0 bases, with 16 bases between. This CDR3 is built from 19 residues. CDR3 residues: CASSLVVIKESSGANVLTF. As DNA, the CDR3 is TGTGCCAGCAGCTTGGTAGTCATAAAGGAGAGCTCTGGGGCCAACGTCCTGACTTTC. The full variable domain, with the rest looked up from reference TRBV5-4 and TRBJ2-6, is ETGVTQSPTHLIKTRGQQVTLRCSSQSGHNTVSWYQQALGQGPQFIFQYYREEENGRGNFPPRFSGLQFPNYSSELNVNALELDDSALYLCASSLVVIKESSGANVLTFGAGSRLTVL.